Each of the 21 T cell receptor beta chains below was sequenced from the same sample in a study of OX40 agonist ivuxolimab in advanced cancers. Sequencing was performed with immunoSEQ multiplex PCR; in TCRdb, only in-frame clones are kept and a portion is missing. The sample lists more than 70,000 clones; 70% to 90% were seen once. Source: CD4+ or CD8+ T cells sorted from blood, taken in a trial of the OX40 agonist ivuxolimab. These TCRs come from an adult with an advanced solid tumor such as melanoma, head and neck, liver or kidney cancer.

This rearrangement joins TRBV19 to TRBJ1-1; tentatively, D is TRBD1 (5 bases). Trimming took 0 bases from V and 2 from J, leaving 19 bases between them. CDR3 length equals 18 residues. Germline CDR1 LNHDA, CDR2 SQIVND (reference sequence). The CDR3 region is CASSIDRRGEYQNTEAFF. The CDR3 DNA is TGTGCCAGTAGTATAGATCGAAGGGGTGAGTACCAAAACACTGAAGCTTTCTTT.

The chain employs TRBV2 and TRBJ2-2; 8 bases fit TRBD2. Germline trimming cut 5 bases from V and 1 base from J; bases unmatched to any gene: 6. The CDR3 is 16 amino acids. Germline V gene sequence: CDR1 SNHLY, CDR2 FYNNEI. In nucleotides, the CDR3 is TGTGCCAGCAGTTACAGCGGGAGAAGGAACACCGGGGAGCTGTTTTTT. Protein sequence: CASSYSGRRNTGELFF.

V usage is TRBV4-1 and J usage is TRBJ1-2; TRBD1 matches 8 bases. The junction had 7 bases not matched to a gene; V was cut back by 2 bases and J by 8 bases. This CDR3 is built from 14 residues. Germline V gives CDR1 MGHRA, CDR2 YSYEKL. The CDR3 DNA reads as TGCGCCAGCAGCCAAACGGACAGGGTCGGAGGCTACACCTTC. This codes for CASSQTDRVGGYTF.

The chain links TRBV10-1 to TRBJ2-3; no clear D gene. V was clipped by 2 bases and J by 8 bases, with 8 bases between them. Germline CDR1 WNHNN, CDR2 SYGVQD (reference sequence). The CDR3 runs 12 residues. CDR3 nucleotides: TGCGCCAGCAGTGAGGGGGTAGCTACGCAGTATTTT. This codes for CASSEGVATQYF.

The V call is TRBV13, the J call TRBJ1-1; TRBD1 is a possible D gene (5 bases). Trimming stripped 5 bases from V and 2 bases from J, with 12 bases between. Germline CDR1 reads PRHDT; CDR2 reads FYEKMQ (reference sequence). The CDR3 consists of 14 residues. CDR3 loop: CASSRRGANTEAFF. The CDR3 bases are TGTGCCAGCAGCCGGAGAGGGGCCAACACTGAAGCTTTCTTT.

The J gene is TRBJ1-4, the V gene TRBV7-9; 7 bases are shared with TRBD1. V lost 3 bases and J lost 0; bases outside the gene matches: 7. This CDR3 spans 17 amino acids. The germline CDR1 and CDR2 sequences are SEHNR and FQNEAQ (reference sequence). The CDR3 DNA sequence: TGTGCCAGCAGCTTTGGACAGGTTTACGCAACTAATGAAAAACTGTTTTTT. It translates to CASSFGQVYATNEKLFF.

The chain recombines TRBV6-5 with TRBJ2-3, with 7 positions matching TRBD1. This CDR3 has 14 residues. V gave up 1 base and J gave up 11 bases; unmatched junction bases: 9. Germline V gene sequence: CDR1 MNHEY, CDR2 SVGAGI. The CDR3, as DNA: TGTGCCAGCAGTTACTACCGACAGGGATCAGGGCAGTATTTT. This codes for CASSYYRQGSGQYF.

The chain couples TRBV6-1 to TRBJ1-2, with 7 bases identical to TRBD1. This CDR3 has 13 residues. Germline V CDR1 and CDR2: MNHNS, SASEGT. The V gene end was trimmed by 7 bases and the J gene end by 8 bases; junction bases not matched to a gene: 10. The CDR3 reads CASTLTGFEGYTF. The CDR3 region has the DNA TGTGCCAGCACCCTGACAGGGTTTGAGGGCTACACCTTC.

The chain carries TRBV25-1 and TRBJ1-4, with D perhaps TRBD1 (5 bases). Germline V CDR1 and CDR2: MGHDK, SYGVNS. V lost 8 bases to trimming and J lost 8 bases, with 18 bases between them. CDR3 size: 14 residues. Here the CDR3 reads CASPGQGPREKLFF. CDR3 coding DNA: TGTGCCAGCCCAGGGCAGGGCCCGAGGGAAAAACTGTTTTTT.

The chain recombines TRBV4-1 with TRBJ1-2, with unresolved D. Germline V lookup: CDR1 MGHRA, CDR2 YSYEKL. There are 12 residues in the CDR3. Trimming left V 1 base short and J 5 bases short, with 5 bases between. In DNA form, the CDR3 reads TGCGCCAGCAGCCAAGCCCGATATGGCTACACCTTC. Translation: CASSQARYGYTF.

The gene calls are TRBV19 and TRBJ1-5; D unclear. Germline V lookup: CDR1 LNHDA, CDR2 SQIVND (reference sequence). The CDR3 covers 15 residues. V dropped 1 base and J dropped 3 bases, with 10 bases sitting between them. The CDR3 loop reads CASSIVNPLNQPQHF. DNA of the CDR3: TGTGCCAGTAGTATAGTTAATCCCCTCAATCAGCCCCAGCATTTT. The variable domain in full, completed from reference TRBV19 and TRBJ1-5, reads DGGITQSPKYLFRKEGQNVTLSCEQNLNHDAMYWYRQDPGQGLRLIYYSQIVNDFQKGDIAEGYSVSREKKESFPLTVTSAQKNPTAFYLCASSIVNPLNQPQHFGDGTRLSIL.

This clone was found once. The chain recombines TRBV6-4 with TRBJ1-1; no reliable D call. The ends were cut back, 5 bases at V and 2 bases at J, with 9 bases in the middle. Germline V gene data show CDR1 as MRHNA and CDR2 as SNTAGT. The CDR3 extends over 13 amino acids. CDR3 sequence reads: CASSLQPNTEAFF. The CDR3, as DNA: TGTGCCAGCAGTCTACAGCCAAACACTGAAGCTTTCTTT.

This clone appeared a few times. V is TRBV28 and J is TRBJ2-7; D not certain. The germline V gene encodes CDR1 MDHEN and CDR2 SYDVKM. The CDR3 extends over 12 amino acids. V lost 5 bases to trimming and J lost 3 bases, with 8 bases between them. The CDR3 DNA follows: TGTGCCAGCAGTCCGGACGTCTACGAGCAGTACTTC. This encodes CASSPDVYEQYF. Filled out from reference TRBV28 and TRBJ2-7, the complete variable domain reads DVKVTQSSRYLVKRTGEKVFLECVQDMDHENMFWYRQDPGLGLRLIYFSYDVKMKEKGDIPEGYSVSREKKERFSLILESASTNQTSMYLCASSPDVYEQYFGPGTRLTVT.

V usage is TRBV18 and J usage is TRBJ2-5; D not certain. The CDR3 spans 16 residues. The V and J ends lost 0 bases and 5 bases respectively, with 16 bases between them. Germline V gene data show CDR1 as KGHSH and CDR2 as LQKENI. The CDR3 is CASSPPARQSRETQYF. For the CDR3, the DNA is TGTGCCAGCTCACCACCGGCAAGGCAGTCTAGGGAGACCCAGTACTTC.

The sample holds one count of this clone. The genes are TRBV28 and TRBJ2-2; D is tentatively TRBD1 or TRBD2 (6 bases each). The CDR3 length is 16 residues. Trimming pared 5 bases from V and 5 bases from J, leaving 18 bases between. Germline values: CDR1 MDHEN, CDR2 SYDVKM. The CDR3 DNA reads as TGTGCCAGCAGTACCTACGAGGGGGGCAGAACCGGGGAGCTGTTTTTT. As protein: CASSTYEGGRTGELFF.

The chain recombines TRBV29-1 with TRBJ2-3, with TRBD1 as a possible D gene (6 bases). The CDR3 contains 12 residues. V lost 6 bases and J lost 5, with 12 bases in between. Germline-derived CDR1 and CDR2 are SQVTM and ANQGSEA. For the CDR3, the DNA is TGCAGCGTGAGGACAGAAGGAGATACGCAGTATTTT. Protein: CSVRTEGDTQYF.

The chain has TRBV4-2 and TRBJ2-1; 13 bases line up with TRBD2. The ends lost 2 bases at V and 1 base at J; junction bases unmatched: 5. In germline, CDR1 is LGHNA, CDR2 YNFKEQ. The CDR3 sequence is 18 residues long. CDR3 coding DNA: TGTGCCAGCAGCCAAATACTAGCGGGAGGGACGTCCTACAATGAGCAGTTCTTC. Amino acid sequence: CASSQILAGGTSYNEQFF.

The CDR3: CASSFLAGELFF. The CDR3 DNA sequence: TGCGCCAGCAGCTTCTTAGCCGGGGAGCTGTTTTTT. The rearrangement links TRBV5-1 to TRBJ2-2, with D uncertain. CDR3 length: 12 amino acids. V gave up 2 bases and J gave up 6 bases, with 5 bases separating them. Per the germline V gene, CDR1 is SGHRS and CDR2 is YFSETQ.

This rearrangement joins TRBV4-1 to TRBJ2-2; D unresolved. V was cut by 4 bases and J by 8 bases, with 8 bases left in between. The CDR3 consists of 12 residues. Looked up from germline, CDR1 is MGHRA and CDR2 is YSYEKL. CDR3 protein: CASSPTNGELFF. The CDR3 coding sequence is TGCGCCAGCAGCCCAACGAATGGGGAGCTGTTTTTT.

This clone was seen a single time. The rearrangement links TRBV7-9 to TRBJ2-1; a possible D gene is TRBD1 (5 bases). Trimming took 4 bases from V and 7 from J, leaving 17 bases between them. This CDR3 spans 15 amino acids. Per germline, CDR1 SEHNR and CDR2 FQNEAQ (reference sequence). The CDR3 DNA is TGTGCCAGCAGCTCACCCACAGGCGGAAGAAATGAGCAGTTCTTC. It yields the protein CASSSPTGGRNEQFF.

J is TRBJ2-2 and V is TRBV19, with 7 bases that match TRBD1. The CDR3 is made up of 15 amino acids. Per germline, CDR1 LNHDA and CDR2 SQIVND (reference sequence). The V and J ends lost 3 bases and 1 base, in that order; junction bases with no gene match: 2. In DNA form, the CDR3 reads TGTGCCAGTAGTATGGGGACAGTGAACACCGGGGAGCTGTTTTTT. It codes for CASSMGTVNTGELFF.